The 31 T cell receptor beta chains presented below share a single source sample, sequenced in a study of cytomegalovirus exposure and HLA in healthy donors. PCR primers comprised 60 Vbeta and 13 Jbeta primers. Data came from immunoSEQ multiplex PCR; TCRdb stores just in-frame clones and leaves some out. Found here are around 140,000 clones, roughly 90% of them singletons; the top ten hold 0.51%. Material: PBMCs. All receptors come from a woman between 35 and 50 years old in good health and CMV-seronegative.

The rearrangement joins TRBV9 to TRBJ2-5, with a possible D match to TRBD2 (6 bases). Trimming removed 4 bases from V and 4 bases from J, with 20 bases in between. The CDR3 extends over 16 amino acids. Germline V gene sequence: CDR1 SGDLS, CDR2 YYNGEE. The DNA of the CDR3 is TGTGCCAGCAGCCCGGGGGAGCGGTCTGGCGGAGAGACCCAGTACTTC. This encodes CASSPGERSGGETQYF.

The chain combines TRBV6-1 with TRBJ2-5, with D possibly being TRBD1 (5 bases). V was cut by 7 bases and J by 1 base, with 16 bases left in between. Germline loops: CDR1 MNHNS, CDR2 SASEGT. The CDR3 covers 15 residues. The CDR3 protein is CASTQGSSSQETQYF. The CDR3 coding sequence is TGTGCCAGCACCCAGGGCAGCTCGTCCCAAGAGACCCAGTACTTC.

The rearrangement links TRBV5-6 to TRBJ2-5; 7 bases map to TRBD1. V shed 3 bases, J shed 7 bases, and the junction held 18 bases outside the gene matches. The CDR3 totals 17 residues. Germline V lookup: CDR1 SGHDT, CDR2 YYEEEE. The CDR3 DNA follows: TGTGCCAGCAGCTATACGATCGACAGGGCAGTCTTCCGGACCCAGTACTTC. Translation: CASSYTIDRAVFRTQYF.

The chain joins TRBV28 to TRBJ2-5; TRBD2 is a possible D gene (7 bases). The J call is in doubt because the DNA end fits TRBJ2-7 better. The germline V gene has CDR1 MDHEN and CDR2 SYDVKM. This CDR3 comprises 14 residues. CDR3 sequence (DNA): TGTGCCAGCAGTTTGCGGGGGCCCTCCTACGAGCAGTACTTC. Translation: CASSLRGPSYEQYF.

The chain links TRBV7-2 to TRBJ2-5; TRBD2 agrees at 9 bases. Trimming at V came to 0 bases and at J to 5 bases, leaving 4 bases not matched to a gene. CDR3 length equals 15 residues. CDR1 SGHTA and CDR2 FQGNSA come from the germline V gene. For the CDR3, the DNA is TGTGCCAGCAGCTTAGCAGGGACTAGCCGGGAGACCCAGTACTTC. Protein: CASSLAGTSRETQYF.

This CDR3 is CASSPSGQETQYF. The DNA of the CDR3 is TGTGCCAGCAGCCCAAGCGGGCAAGAGACCCAGTACTTC. The gene calls are TRBV9 and TRBJ2-5; D may be TRBD2 (6 bases). The CDR3 contains 13 residues. The germline gives CDR1 SGDLS, CDR2 YYNGEE. The V and J ends lost 4 bases and 2 bases respectively, with 9 bases between them.

This clone has more than one count but fewer than ten. J is TRBJ2-7 and V is TRBV4-1; D is perhaps TRBD2 (5 bases). Germline V gene lookup returns CDR1 MGHRA and CDR2 YSYEKL. The CDR3 consists of 16 residues. Trimming removed 0 bases from V and 5 bases from J, with 17 bases in between. The CDR3 DNA is TGCGCCAGCAGCCAAGACCCGGGGTCACGGTATGACGAGCAGTACTTC. Its protein is CASSQDPGSRYDEQYF.

This chain uses TRBV29-1 with TRBJ1-4, with D unresolved. The V and J ends lost 6 bases and 3 bases respectively, with 11 bases between them. This CDR3 has 13 residues. CDR1 and CDR2 (germline): SQVTM, ANQGSEA. This chain's CDR3 is CSVGVRSNEKLFF. The CDR3 DNA reads as TGCAGCGTCGGGGTCCGGTCTAATGAAAAACTGTTTTTT. The complete variable domain, with remaining parts taken from reference TRBV29-1 and TRBJ1-4, reads SAVISQKPSRDICQRGTSLTIQCQVDSQVTMMFWYRQQPGQSLTLIATANQGSEATYESGFVIDKFPISRPNLTFSTLTVSNMSPEDSSIYLCSVGVRSNEKLFFGSGTQLSVL.

The chain uses TRBV29-1 and TRBJ2-7, with D unresolved. The CDR3 consists of 12 residues. In germline, CDR1 is SQVTM, CDR2 ANQGSEA. Trimming left V 4 bases short and J 5 bases short, with 12 bases between. The CDR3 region is CSVASGFDEQYF. CDR3 bases: TGCAGCGTTGCCTCCGGGTTCGACGAGCAGTACTTC.

This chain joins TRBV19 and TRBJ2-5; 7 bases are shared with TRBD1. The DNA end lines up better with TRBJ2-7; the J call may be wrong. Germline CDR1 and CDR2: LNHDA and SQIVND (reference sequence). CDR3 length: 19 amino acids. CDR3 coding DNA: TGTGCCAGTAGTATAGATCATCCTGAGCCGGGACAGCCTGTCTACGAGCAGTACTTC. Translated, it gives CASSIDHPEPGQPVYEQYF.

The rearrangement uses TRBV5-4 and TRBJ2-4; D is possibly TRBD1 (5 bases). Germline CDR1 SGHNT, CDR2 YYREEE (reference sequence). V gave up 4 bases and J gave up 0 bases, with 11 bases separating them. This CDR3 spans 15 amino acids. This chain's CDR3 is CASSQSQGAKNIQYF. The CDR3 nucleotides are TGTGCCAGCAGCCAATCTCAGGGAGCCAAAAACATTCAGTACTTC. Combining the CDR3 with reference TRBV5-4 and TRBJ2-4 gives the whole variable domain ETGVTQSPTHLIKTRGQQVTLRCSSQSGHNTVSWYQQALGQGPQFIFQYYREEENGRGNFPPRFSGLQFPNYSSELNVNALELDDSALYLCASSQSQGAKNIQYFGAGTRLSVL.

The gene calls are TRBV28 and TRBJ2-7; possibly TRBD1 for D (5 bases). This CDR3 is built from 14 residues. Per the germline V gene, CDR1 is MDHEN and CDR2 is SYDVKM. Trimming cost V 2 bases and J 4 bases, with 12 bases left between them. CDR3 nucleotides: TGTGCCAGCAGTTTAAGCACAGGACGGTACGAGCAGTACTTC. Its protein is CASSLSTGRYEQYF.

The CDR3 loop reads CASSPRGVGYRAGELFF. The DNA for the CDR3 is TGTGCCAGCAGCCCCCGTGGGGTCGGGTACAGGGCCGGGGAGCTGTTTTTT. V usage is TRBV13 and J usage is TRBJ2-2, with D possibly TRBD1 on 6 matching bases. V was clipped by 5 bases and J by 6 bases, with 22 bases between them. The length of the CDR3 is 17 residues. Germline V lookup: CDR1 PRHDT, CDR2 FYEKMQ (reference sequence).

The chain employs TRBV7-9 and TRBJ1-2; D perhaps matches TRBD1 (5 bases). The V and J ends lost 8 bases and 4 bases respectively, with 14 bases between them. Germline loops: CDR1 SEHNR, CDR2 FQNEAQ (reference sequence). The CDR3 length is 13 residues. The CDR3 DNA follows: TGTGCCAGCGGGTATAGGGGCGGCTATGGCTACACCTTC. The encoded protein is CASGYRGGYGYTF.

The chain is built from TRBV4-1 and TRBJ2-1; TRBD2 might be the D (6 bases). The germline V gene encodes CDR1 MGHRA and CDR2 YSYEKL. V was cut by 0 bases and J by 6 bases, with 12 bases left in between. CDR3 length equals 15 residues. CDR3: CASSQDNGRGNEQFF. CDR3 sequence (DNA): TGCGCCAGCAGCCAAGATAACGGGAGAGGCAATGAGCAGTTCTTC.

This chain uses TRBV5-1 with TRBJ2-1; 7 nucleotides line up with TRBD2. The CDR3 length is 16 residues. Germline V gene data show CDR1 as SGHRS and CDR2 as YFSETQ. Trimming at V came to 6 bases and at J to 8 bases, leaving 17 bases not matched to a gene. Here the CDR3 reads CASTPRWREKRDEQFF. For the CDR3, the DNA is TGCGCCAGCACTCCCCGGTGGCGGGAGAAGAGGGATGAGCAGTTCTTC.

The rearrangement joins TRBV6-1 to TRBJ1-4, with 7 positions matching TRBD1. The V and J ends lost 6 bases and 7 bases, in that order; junction bases with no gene match: 11. The CDR3 is made up of 15 amino acids. Germline lookup yields CDR1 MNHNS and CDR2 SASEGT. For the CDR3, the DNA is TGTGCCAGCAGACCACGACAGGGTCGGGTTGAAAAACTGTTTTTT. Translation: CASRPRQGRVEKLFF.

The rearrangement links TRBV6-1 to TRBJ2-1, with 8 bases fitting TRBD1. CDR3 length equals 15 residues. The germline gives CDR1 MNHNS, CDR2 SASEGT. With 1 base clipped from V and 3 bases from J, the junction kept 2 bases outside the gene matches. The DNA for the CDR3 is TGTGCCAGCAGTGAAGGCACAGGGGGCTACAATGAGCAGTTCTTC. Protein product: CASSEGTGGYNEQFF.

J is TRBJ1-5 and V is TRBV19; D gene uncertain. Per germline, CDR1 LNHDA and CDR2 SQIVND (reference sequence). V lost 3 bases and J 0 bases, leaving 12 bases between the germline ends. This CDR3 comprises 16 residues. The CDR3 region has the DNA TGTGCCAGTAGTATTGGGCATGGCGATAGCAATCAGCCCCAGCATTTT. Protein: CASSIGHGDSNQPQHF.

The V and J genes are TRBV7-8 and TRBJ2-7, with 7 bases identical to TRBD1. Looked up from germline, CDR1 is SGHVS and CDR2 is FQNEAQ. The CDR3 runs 14 residues. The V and J ends lost 2 bases and 2 bases, in that order; junction bases with no gene match: 3. The CDR3 sequence is CASSLQGVAYEQYF. Here the CDR3 DNA reads TGTGCCAGCAGCTTACAGGGGGTGGCCTACGAGCAGTACTTC.

The chain links TRBV18 to TRBJ2-2; 10 positions match TRBD2. Per germline, CDR1 KGHSH and CDR2 LQKENI. V lost 0 bases and J lost 8; bases outside the gene matches: 6. The CDR3 runs 16 residues. CDR3 coding DNA: TGTGCCAGCTCACCACCGGGTCTAGCGGGAGAAGGGGAGCTGTTTTTT. Amino acids: CASSPPGLAGEGELFF.

The chain recombines TRBV30 with TRBJ1-1; TRBD1 aligns across 7 bases. V gave up 5 bases and J gave up 1 base; unmatched junction bases: 4. CDR1 is GTSNPN, CDR2 SVGIG, per germline (reference sequence). The CDR3 length is 13 residues. The CDR3 coding sequence is TGTGCCTGGGACAGGGACTGGAACACTGAAGCTTTCTTT. It codes for CAWDRDWNTEAFF.

The genes are TRBV7-7 and TRBJ2-3; 10 bases line up with TRBD2. Trimming cost V 8 bases and J 3 bases; bases outside gene matches: 5. Germline V CDR1 and CDR2: SSHAT, FNYEAQ (reference sequence). The CDR3 has 14 residues. CDR3 sequence (DNA): TGTGCCAGCTCCAGCGGGAGGGTTACAGATACGCAGTATTTT. Residues: CASSSGRVTDTQYF. The full variable domain, in which reference TRBV7-7 and TRBJ2-3 provide the parts outside the CDR3, is GAGVSQSPRYKVTKRGQDVTLRCDPISSHATLYWYQQALGQGPEFLTYFNYEAQPDKSGLPSDRFSAERPEGSISTLTIQRTEQRDSAMYRCASSSGRVTDTQYFGPGTRLTVL.

The chain uses TRBV7-8 and TRBJ1-5; D gene uncertain. Germline V gene data show CDR1 as SGHVS and CDR2 as FQNEAQ. The CDR3 has 17 residues. Trimming removed 4 bases at V and 1 base at J, with 17 bases between. CDR3 protein: CASSSAGGFPSNQPQHF. CDR3 bases: TGTGCCAGCAGCTCGGCAGGAGGCTTCCCCAGCAATCAGCCCCAGCATTTT.

A single count supports this clone. The V gene is TRBV2, the J gene TRBJ2-1; D perhaps matches TRBD2 (6 bases). The germline CDR1 and CDR2 sequences are SNHLY and FYNNEI. V lost 6 bases and J lost 10, with 13 bases in between. The length of the CDR3 is 12 residues. CDR3 sequence reads: CASRGEGLEQFF. DNA of the CDR3: TGTGCCAGCAGAGGTGAAGGACTAGAGCAGTTCTTC.

The genes are TRBV4-3 and TRBJ1-6, with unresolved D. CDR1 is LGHNA, CDR2 YSLEER, per germline. Trimming took off 0 bases at V and 11 bases at J, with 11 bases between the two ends. This CDR3 spans 14 amino acids. CDR3 loop: CASSQERTMTPLHF. The CDR3 nucleotides read TGCGCCAGCAGCCAAGAGCGCACCATGACACCCCTCCACTTT.

The CDR3 sequence: CATWTSGPYEQYF. Here the CDR3 DNA reads TGTGCCACCTGGACTAGCGGGCCCTACGAGCAGTACTTC. The chain combines TRBV28 with TRBJ2-7; 11 bases line up with TRBD2. CDR3 length equals 13 residues. V lost 10 bases, J lost 2 bases, and 4 bases stayed unmatched. CDR1 and CDR2 from the germline V gene are MDHEN and SYDVKM.

This rearrangement joins TRBV11-1 to TRBJ2-1, with D tentatively TRBD2 (6 bases). V was clipped by 4 bases and J by 4 bases, with 14 bases between them. Germline V gives CDR1 SGHAT, CDR2 FQDESV (reference sequence). There are 15 residues in the CDR3. This CDR3 reads CASSSAGLAYNEQFF. The DNA of the CDR3 is TGTGCCAGCAGCTCGGCGGGACTGGCTTACAATGAGCAGTTCTTC.

The chain has TRBV7-2 and TRBJ1-2; D may be TRBD1 (6 bases). The CDR3 is 16 residues long. Germline CDR1 is SGHTA and CDR2 is FQGNSA. Trimming removed 5 bases at V and 7 bases at J, with 23 bases between. The CDR3 DNA follows: TGTGCCAGCAGCCAGAGCCCACCACAGGGACACTCTGGCTACACCTTC. Protein product: CASSQSPPQGHSGYTF.

V gene TRBV11-2 combines with J gene TRBJ2-1; 12 bases line up with TRBD2. Germline V gives CDR1 SGHAT, CDR2 FQNNGV. The CDR3 runs to 16 residues. The trim removed 4 bases at V and 1 base at J, leaving 2 bases unmatched. This CDR3 is CASSSTSGSSYNEQFF. CDR3 in DNA: TGTGCCAGCAGCTCGACTAGCGGGAGTTCCTACAATGAGCAGTTCTTC.

The chain joins TRBV5-4 to TRBJ1-2; tentative D call: TRBD1 (6 bases). The CDR3 is 14 amino acids. Trimming took off 1 base at V and 8 bases at J, with 15 bases between the two ends. CDR1 and CDR2 (germline): SGHNT, YYREEE (reference sequence). CDR3 sequence (DNA): TGTGCCAGCAGCTTGTCCGGGACAAGTAAGGGCTACACCTTC. This codes for CASSLSGTSKGYTF.